This T cell receptor (beta chain) came from a study of neoadjuvant anti-PD-1 for oral cavity cancer. Across the whole study: Patients without progression got a fourth dose around day 43. Overall study results and limits: Higher pretreatment Treg/Th17 ratios tracked higher pretreatment blood clonality. With a few patients per group, TCR findings need larger cohorts. After neoadjuvant nivolumab, PBMC T cell clonality was significantly higher in non-responders than responders.

The data were produced by immunoSEQ multiplex PCR, yet TCRdb's version contains in-frame clones alone and is incomplete. Among 18,000 or so clones listed, 65% to 85% were seen once. V trimming: 2 bases; J trimming: 8 bases; junction bases outside the gene matches: 4. Germline lookup yields CDR1 LNHDA and CDR2 SQIVND (reference sequence). This CDR3 contains 15 residues. About this clone itself: Its antigen is currently unknown.

This material consisted of PBMCs, taken before nivolumab (anti-PD-1) treatment. This chain links TRBV19 with TRBJ2-1, with 12 bases identical to TRBD2. The receptor's source is a person aged 35 to 85 with oral cavity squamous cell carcinoma. CDR3 region: CASSILAGGFYEQFF. CDR3 sequence (DNA): TGTGCCAGTAGTATACTAGCGGGAGGGTTCTATGAGCAGTTCTTC.